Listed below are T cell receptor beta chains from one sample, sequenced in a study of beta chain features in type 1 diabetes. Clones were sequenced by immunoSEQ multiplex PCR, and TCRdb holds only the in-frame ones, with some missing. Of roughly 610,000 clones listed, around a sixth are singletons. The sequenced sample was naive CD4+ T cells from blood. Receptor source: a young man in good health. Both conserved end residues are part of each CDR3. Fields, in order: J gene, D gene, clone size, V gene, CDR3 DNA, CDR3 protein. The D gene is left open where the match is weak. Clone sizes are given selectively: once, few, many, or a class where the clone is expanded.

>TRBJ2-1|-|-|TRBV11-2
TGTGCCAGCAGCTCGACAGTCTACAATGAGCAGTTCTTC
CASSSTVYNEQFF
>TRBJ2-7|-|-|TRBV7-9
TGTGCCAGCAGCTTCCAGGGCCCCTACGAGCAGTACTTC
CASSFQGPYEQYF
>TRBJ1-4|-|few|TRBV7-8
TGTGCCAGCAGCTTAGGGCGGCCGGCAGCGAATGAAAAACTGTTTTTT
CASSLGRPAANEKLFF
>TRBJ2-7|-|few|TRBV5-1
TGCGCCAGCAGCTTGGATAAAAGCAAGCAGTACTTC
CASSLDKSKQYF
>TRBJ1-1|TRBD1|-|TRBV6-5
TGTGCCAGCAGCCCCAACAGGGGCACTGAAGCTTTCTTT
CASSPNRGTEAFF
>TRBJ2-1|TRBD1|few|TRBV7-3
TGTGCCAGCAGCCCCGAAACACTCGGGACAGGGGGTTTCAATGAGCAGTTCTTC
CASSPETLGTGGFNEQFF
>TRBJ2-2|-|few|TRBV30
TGTGCCTGCGTTGCCGGGGAGCTGTTTTTT
CACVAGELFF
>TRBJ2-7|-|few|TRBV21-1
TGTGCCAGCAGCAAAGAGCACAGGATCAGCTCCTACGAGCAGTACTTC
CASSKEHRISSYEQYF
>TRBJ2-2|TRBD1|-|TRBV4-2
TGTGCCAGCAGTCTGACAGGGCGGAACACCGGGGAGCTGTTTTTT
CASSLTGRNTGELFF
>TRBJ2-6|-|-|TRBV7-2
TGTGCCAGCAGCTTAAGGCAACCCGGGGCCAACGTCCTGACTTTC
CASSLRQPGANVLTF
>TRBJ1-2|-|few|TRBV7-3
TGTGCCAGCAGCGTAACAGGGAACTATGGCTACACCTTC
CASSVTGNYGYTF
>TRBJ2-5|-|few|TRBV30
TGTGCCTGGAGTACGGGGAATGAAGAGACCCAGTACTTC
CAWSTGNEETQYF
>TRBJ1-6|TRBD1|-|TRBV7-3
TGTGCCAGCAGCTCTAATGGACAGGGGTATAATTCACCCCTCCACTTT
CASSSNGQGYNSPLHF
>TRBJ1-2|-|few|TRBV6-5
TGTGCCAGCAGTTACTCGAGACAGTCGAATGGCTACACCTTC
CASSYSRQSNGYTF
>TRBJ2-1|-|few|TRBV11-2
TGTGCCAGCAGCCCGATTCGGACAAAAAACAATGAGCAGTTCTTC
CASSPIRTKNNEQFF